This TCR beta chain was recorded in a study of blood T cell repertoires in COVID-19. This CDR3 contains 15 residues. In germline, CDR1 is SGHRS, CDR2 YFSETQ. The germline V and J ends were trimmed by 6 bases and 6 bases, with 18 bases remaining between them. Generated by immunoSEQ multiplex PCR, the TCRdb table keeps only in-frame clones and is missing some. The repertoire holds 200,000 to 250,000 clones, approximately 90% seen once, with 10% in the top ten. The chain links TRBV5-1 to TRBJ2-2, with D possibly matching TRBD1 (6 bases). This TCR came from a woman in her 50s with COVID-19, enrolled during active disease. The material sequenced was peripheral blood. CDR3 coding DNA: TGCGCCAGCACCTCGTTCACAGGGCAGCCCGGGGAGCTGTTTTTT. Protein: CASTSFTGQPGELFF.